This T cell receptor (beta chain) was sequenced in a study of shared clonotypes between healthy human individuals. The assay was immunoSEQ multiplex PCR, and TCRdb's table has in-frame clones only and misses some. Found here are 730,000 or so clones, approximately 75% of them singletons; the top ten hold about 1.8%. Study-level findings and limits: With few donors, the genetic and exposure-history diversity represented was limited.

The CDR3 runs 16 residues. Germline loops: CDR1 WNHNN, CDR2 SYGVQD (reference sequence). After removal of 3 bases from V and 5 bases from J, the junction contained 8 bases not matched to a gene. This clone has more than one count but fewer than ten. As yet, its antigen is unknown. V and J are TRBV10-1 and TRBJ2-2; 8 positions match TRBD1. Sequencing input: memory CD4+ T cells sorted from blood. The subset is: CD45RA-negative fraction. The receptor was isolated from a woman in her twenties or thirties in good health. The DNA for the CDR3 is TGCGCCAGCAGTGACTCCGGACAGGGTGGAACCGGGGAGCTGTTTTTT. This sequence encodes CASSDSGQGGTGELFF.